The 7 T cell receptor beta chains reported below all come from one sample, sequenced in a study of blood T cell repertoires in COVID-19. TCRdb keeps only in-frame clones here, not all; method: immunoSEQ multiplex PCR. The table records 35,000 to 45,000 clones, roughly 82% of them present only once. The sample consisted of peripheral blood. The receptors shown here come from a human donor in a cohort sampled during active COVID-19.

The chain couples TRBV5-5 to TRBJ2-7, with 7 bases that match TRBD2. The CDR3 contains 18 residues. The germline CDR1 and CDR2 sequences are SGHKS and YYEKEE (reference sequence). J was trimmed by 4 bases and V by 2 bases; bases with no gene match: 18. The CDR3 loop reads CASSFPAVRREPLYEQYF. The CDR3 DNA sequence: TGTGCCAGCAGCTTCCCCGCGGTTAGGCGGGAGCCCCTTTACGAGCAGTACTTC.

J is TRBJ2-1 and V is TRBV7-9; a weak D match, TRBD2 (5 bases). V lost 11 bases to trimming and J lost 4 bases, with 9 bases between them. From germline, CDR1 is SEHNR and CDR2 FQNEAQ (reference sequence). This CDR3 has 11 residues. CDR3 region: CALPGYNEQFF. The CDR3 DNA reads TGTGCCCTACCGGGATACAATGAGCAGTTCTTC.

This clone was counted only a few times. The V and J genes are TRBV24-1 and TRBJ2-5; D is unclear. V lost 0 bases and J 3 bases, leaving 13 bases between the germline ends. The CDR3 has 16 amino acids. The germline CDR1 and CDR2 sequences are KGHDR and SFDVKD. For the CDR3, the DNA is TGTGCCACCAGTGATTTGCATTTTGGCGGAAAAGAGACCCAGTACTTC. Translation gives CATSDLHFGGKETQYF.

The rearrangement joins TRBV14 to TRBJ1-4; D is unresolved. Germline CDR1 is SGHDN and CDR2 is FVKESK. Trimming removed 1 base from V and 6 bases from J, with 6 bases in between. The CDR3 loop spans 13 amino acids. For the CDR3, the DNA is TGTGCCAGCAGCCAAGTCCTTTATGAAAAACTGTTTTTT. Translation: CASSQVLYEKLFF.

This clone came up once. This chain links TRBV28 with TRBJ2-3, with 7 bases identical to TRBD1. CDR1 and CDR2 from the germline V gene are MDHEN and SYDVKM. This CDR3 region has 16 residues. V trimming: 3 bases; J trimming: 3 bases; junction bases outside the gene matches: 9. The CDR3 sequence is CASSLTAGGRTDTQYF. For the CDR3, the DNA is TGTGCCAGCAGTTTGACGGCAGGGGGTAGGACAGATACGCAGTATTTT.

V gene TRBV2 combines with J gene TRBJ2-7, with D perhaps TRBD2 (6 bases). CDR3 length equals 15 residues. Germline V gene lookup returns CDR1 SNHLY and CDR2 FYNNEI. V dropped 5 bases and J dropped 2 bases, with 16 bases sitting between them. CDR3: CASSPEAGRPYEQYF. Written as DNA, the CDR3 is TGTGCCAGCAGTCCCGAGGCAGGGAGGCCCTACGAGCAGTACTTC. Supplemented by reference TRBV2 and TRBJ2-7, the full variable domain reads EPEVTQTPSHQVTQMGQEVILRCVPISNHLYFYWYRQILGQKVEFLVSFYNNEISEKSEIFDDQFSVERPDGSNFTLKIRSTKLEDSAMYFCASSPEAGRPYEQYFGPGTRLTVT.

This clone was seen a handful of times. This CDR3 reads CASSLISGTYEQYF. The CDR3 nucleotides are TGTGCCAGCAGCCTCATTAGCGGGACTTACGAGCAGTACTTC. This sequence joins TRBV28 and TRBJ2-7, with TRBD2 matching over 8 bases. Germline lookup yields CDR1 MDHEN and CDR2 SYDVKM. J gave up 4 bases and V 6 bases, and 8 bases lay outside the gene matches. This CDR3 region has 14 residues.